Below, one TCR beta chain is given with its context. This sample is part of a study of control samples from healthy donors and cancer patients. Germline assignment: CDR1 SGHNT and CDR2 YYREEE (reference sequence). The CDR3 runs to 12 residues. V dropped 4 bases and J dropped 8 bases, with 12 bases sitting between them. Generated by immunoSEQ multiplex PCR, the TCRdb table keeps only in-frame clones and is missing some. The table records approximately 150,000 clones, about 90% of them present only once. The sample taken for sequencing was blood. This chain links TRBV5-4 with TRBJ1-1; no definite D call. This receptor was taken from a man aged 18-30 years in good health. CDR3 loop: CASSRPGAEAFF. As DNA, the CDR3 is TGTGCCAGCAGCCGACCGGGAGCCGAAGCTTTCTTT.